Listed below are T cell receptor beta chains from one sample, sequenced in a study of blood T cell repertoires in COVID-19. The repertoire was sequenced with immunoSEQ multiplex PCR; TCRdb's copy has only in-frame clones and lacks some. The data contain roughly 130,000 clones, 75% to 85% of them seen just once; the ten biggest clones take up 5%. Sequencing used peripheral blood. All receptors come from a woman aged 65 to 85 with COVID-19, enrolled during active disease. Both conserved end residues are part of each CDR3. A D gene is named only where the DNA matches it firmly. Clone size is stated in some rows and not others, as once, few, many or a class when expanded.

CASSERVDYGYTF TGTGCCAGCAGTGAGCGTGTGGACTATGGCTACACCTTC TRBJ1-2 . TRBV2 .
CASSFVLAGSTDTQYF TGTGCCAGCAGCTTTGTACTAGCGGGGAGTACAGATACGCAGTATTTT TRBJ2-3 many TRBV5-6 TRBD2
CACQGIVANEKLFF TGTGCCTGCCAGGGGATTGTGGCTAATGAAAAACTGTTTTTT TRBJ1-4 . TRBV30 .
CASSQDRRGGYTF TGTGCCAGCAGCCAAGATAGGAGGGGCGGCTACACCTTC TRBJ1-2 . TRBV3-1/TRBV3-2 .
CASSSRRIAGIQETQYF TGTGCCAGCAGCTCCCGTAGGATAGCGGGAATACAAGAGACCCAGTACTTC TRBJ2-5 . TRBV7-8 TRBD2
CASSRGDSHPPGQPQHF TGTGCCAGCAGCAGGGGGGACAGTCATCCCCCAGGTCAGCCCCAGCATTTT TRBJ1-5 many TRBV21-1 .
CASSQELAGGSLSYEQYF TGCGCCAGCAGCCAAGAACTAGCGGGGGGTTCCCTCTCCTACGAGCAGTACTTC TRBJ2-7 . TRBV4-1 TRBD2
CASSQEGTSGSRETQYF TGTGCCAGCAGCCAAGAAGGGACTAGCGGATCGAGAGAGACCCAGTACTTC TRBJ2-5 . TRBV3-1/TRBV3-2 TRBD2
CASSSRGGYTF TGTGCCAGTAGTAGCAGGGGCGGCTACACCTTC TRBJ1-2 . TRBV19 .
CASRKGDGYTF TGTGCCAGCAGAAAGGGAGATGGCTACACCTTC TRBJ1-2 . TRBV6-5 .
CASNPRGGETQYF TGTGCCAGCAACCCTCGCGGGGGAGAGACCCAGTACTTC TRBJ2-5 . TRBV6-5 TRBD2
CASSSSDYYGYTF TGCGCCAGCAGCTCCTCAGATTACTATGGCTACACCTTC TRBJ1-2 . TRBV5-1 .
CASQGQNTDTQYF TGTGCCAGCCAGGGGCAGAACACAGATACGCAGTATTTT TRBJ2-3 . TRBV28 .
CASSVLGGETQYF TGTGCCAGCAGTGTGTTGGGGGGGGAGACCCAGTACTTC TRBJ2-5 . TRBV2 TRBD2
CAISVAAGTQYF TGTGCCATCAGTGTAGCAGCGGGGACGCAGTATTTT TRBJ2-3 . TRBV10-3 TRBD2
CASSQAPGGEGSYNSPLHF TGTGCCAGCAGCCAAGCGCCAGGGGGCGAGGGCTCCTATAATTCACCCCTCCACTTT TRBJ1-6 once TRBV3-1/TRBV3-2 TRBD1
CASSPGTPDGYTF TGCGCCAGCAGTCCAGGCACCCCTGATGGCTACACCTTC TRBJ1-2 . TRBV10-1 .
CATSRDQGTITNEKLFF TGTGCCACCAGCAGAGATCAGGGAACTATCACTAATGAAAAACTGTTTTTT TRBJ1-4 . TRBV15 .
CASSRGGSSGNTIYF TGTGCCAGCAGTAGGGGGGGAAGCTCTGGAAACACCATATATTTT TRBJ1-3 . TRBV2 .
CASSSVGTGGLRAEQFF TGTGCCAGCAGCTCCGTGGGGACGGGGGGCCTTCGCGCAGAGCAGTTCTTC TRBJ2-1 . TRBV7-3 .
CASRSGSDAGELFF TGTGCCAGCAGGTCAGGCTCCGACGCCGGGGAGCTGTTTTTT TRBJ2-2 . TRBV6-5 .
CASSTRDRGDYGYTF TGTGCCAGCAGCACCCGGGACAGGGGGGACTATGGCTACACCTTC TRBJ1-2 . TRBV5-4 TRBD1
CASSSARQGNTEAFF TGTGCCAGCAGCTCAGCTAGGCAGGGGAACACTGAAGCTTTCTTT TRBJ1-1 . TRBV7-2 .
CASSPPRSYTEAFF TGTGCCAGCTCACCACCCAGATCTTACACTGAAGCTTTCTTT TRBJ1-1 few TRBV18 .
CASSFSTGELFF TGTGCCAGCAGTTTCAGTACCGGGGAGCTGTTTTTT TRBJ2-2 . TRBV28 .
CASSLEGQGSYGYTF TGCGCCAGCAGCTTGGAGGGACAGGGGAGCTATGGCTACACCTTC TRBJ1-2 . TRBV5-1 TRBD1
CASSRGGRETQYF TGTGCCAGCTCACGGGGGGGCCGGGAGACCCAGTACTTC TRBJ2-5 few TRBV2 TRBD2
CASNAAGVGNQPQHF TGTGCCAGCAACGCGGCGGGGGTGGGCAATCAGCCCCAGCATTTT TRBJ1-5 . TRBV6-5 .
CASSGSGIKRGFSEAFF TGTGCCAGCAGTGGATCCGGGATCAAAAGAGGTTTCTCTGAAGCTTTCTTT TRBJ1-1 . TRBV6-6 .
CASRGLAGNTQYF TGTGCCAGCAGGGGACTAGCTGGTAATACGCAGTATTTT TRBJ2-3 few TRBV27 TRBD2
CASSLKENYGYTF TGTGCCAGCAGCTTGAAAGAGAACTATGGCTACACCTTC TRBJ1-2 . TRBV5-6 .
CASGANQPQHF TGTGCCAGCGGGGCGAATCAGCCCCAGCATTTT TRBJ1-5 . TRBV7-2 .
CAWSIGMNTEAFF TGTGCCTGGAGTATCGGGATGAACACTGAAGCTTTCTTT TRBJ1-1 . TRBV30 .
CASSQEGGMPLGTQYF TGTGCCAGCAGCCAAGAGGGCGGGATGCCCCTAGGGACCCAGTACTTC TRBJ2-5 . TRBV14 .
CASSLGRVLSGETQYF TGTGCCAGCAGCTTAGGGCGGGTTCTGAGCGGGGAGACCCAGTACTTC TRBJ2-5 . TRBV11-2 .
CASSQKQGFPYEQYF TGCGCCAGCAGCCAGAAACAGGGGTTTCCCTACGAGCAGTACTTC TRBJ2-7 . TRBV4-3 TRBD1
CASTNVAGTPLHF TGTGCCAGCACCAACGTGGCGGGGACACCCCTCCACTTT TRBJ1-6 . TRBV12-3/TRBV12-4 .
CASSTTGTTQPQHF TGTGCCAGTAGCACCACAGGAACAACTCAGCCCCAGCATTTT TRBJ1-5 few TRBV19 .
CASSLTPGLVYTGELFF TGTGCCAGCAGCTTAACCCCGGGACTAGTTTACACCGGGGAGCTGTTTTTT TRBJ2-2 . TRBV7-3 TRBD2
CASSLGGGTSYGYTF TGTGCCAGCAGCTTGGGGGGCGGGACGAGCTATGGCTACACCTTC TRBJ1-2 . TRBV5-4 .
CAISGQGIIYF TGTGCCATCAGTGGACAGGGGATTATATATTTT TRBJ1-3 . TRBV10-3 TRBD1
CASTPSSSYNEQFF TGTGCCAGTACCCCGAGTAGCTCCTACAATGAGCAGTTCTTC TRBJ2-1 . TRBV19 .
CASSQDQRTVYYGYTF TGCGCCAGCAGCCAAGATCAAAGGACAGTTTACTATGGCTACACCTTC TRBJ1-2 . TRBV4-3 .
CASSQPLPYEQYF TGCGCCAGCAGTCAACCCCTCCCCTACGAGCAGTACTTC TRBJ2-7 . TRBV23-1 .
CASSEASGGQGSKQFF TGTGCCAGCAGCGAGGCCTCGGGGGGGCAGGGGTCTAAGCAGTTCTTC TRBJ2-1 . TRBV9 TRBD2
CASSLSLNTEAFF TGTGCCAGCAGCTTGAGCCTGAACACTGAAGCTTTCTTT TRBJ1-1 . TRBV5-4 .
CASSYSSGVLFF TGTGCCAGCAGTTACTCATCGGGGGTGCTGTTTTTT TRBJ2-2 . TRBV6-2/TRBV6-3 .
CASSFSGGPGTDTQYF TGTGCCAGCAGCTTTTCGGGGGGGCCCGGGACAGATACGCAGTATTTT TRBJ2-3 . TRBV7-2 TRBD2
CAWSVRGVTEAFF TGTGCCTGGAGTGTACGGGGGGTCACTGAAGCTTTCTTT TRBJ1-1 . TRBV30 .
CASSPLAGHTDTQYF TGTGCCAGCTCCCCGCTGGCAGGGCACACAGATACGCAGTATTTT TRBJ2-3 . TRBV18 .
CASSPSGTGGLNTQYF TGTGCCAGCAGCCCCTCCGGGACAGGCGGGTTGAATACGCAGTATTTT TRBJ2-3 . TRBV7-3 TRBD1
CASRAGDEQFF TGTGCCAGTCGAGCGGGGGATGAGCAGTTCTTC TRBJ2-1 . TRBV7-2 TRBD2
CASSLPTGLASYNEQFF TGTGCCAGCAGTTTACCTACGGGACTAGCATCCTACAATGAGCAGTTCTTC TRBJ2-1 . TRBV27 TRBD2
CASSFLNTEAFF TGTGCCAGCAGTTTCTTGAACACTGAAGCTTTCTTT TRBJ1-1 . TRBV28 .
CASSQRTGGVSEKLFF TGTGCCAGCAGCCAACGGACAGGAGGAGTAAGTGAAAAACTGTTTTTT TRBJ1-4 many TRBV14 TRBD1
CAWSGALGQPQHF TGTGCCTGGTCAGGGGCTCTTGGGCAGCCCCAGCATTTT TRBJ1-5 . TRBV30 .
CASSLDGTAGEKLFF TGTGCCAGCAGCTTAGACGGGACAGCTGGCGAAAAACTGTTTTTT TRBJ1-4 . TRBV7-8 TRBD1
CASSLREVYTDTQYF TGCGCCAGCAGCTTGCGGGAGGTTTACACAGATACGCAGTATTTT TRBJ2-3 . TRBV5-1 TRBD2
CASSRSTGELFF TGCGCCAGCAGCCGGAGCACCGGGGAGCTGTTTTTT TRBJ2-2 . TRBV4-1 .